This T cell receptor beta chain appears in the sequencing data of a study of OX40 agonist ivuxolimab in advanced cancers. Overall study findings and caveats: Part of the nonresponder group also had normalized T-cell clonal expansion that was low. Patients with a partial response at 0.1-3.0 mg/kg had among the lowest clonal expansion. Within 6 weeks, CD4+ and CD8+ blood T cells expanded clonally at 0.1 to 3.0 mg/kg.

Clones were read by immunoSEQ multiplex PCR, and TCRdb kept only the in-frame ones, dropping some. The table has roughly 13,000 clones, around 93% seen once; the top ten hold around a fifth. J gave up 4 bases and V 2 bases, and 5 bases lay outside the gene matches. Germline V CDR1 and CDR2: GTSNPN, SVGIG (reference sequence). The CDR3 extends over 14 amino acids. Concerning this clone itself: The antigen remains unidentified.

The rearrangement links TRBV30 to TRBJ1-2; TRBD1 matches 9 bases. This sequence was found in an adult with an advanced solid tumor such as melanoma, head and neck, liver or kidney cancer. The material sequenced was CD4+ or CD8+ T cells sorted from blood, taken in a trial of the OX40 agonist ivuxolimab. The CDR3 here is CAWSTGQGFYGYTF. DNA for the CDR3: TGTGCCTGGAGTACGGGACAGGGATTCTATGGCTACACCTTC.